Sequencing of this T cell receptor (beta chain) was carried out in a study of blood T cell repertoires in COVID-19. Turning to the study itself: PBMCs, B-cell-depleted T cells, or T cells were the source of the cDNA or gDNA that made up the material.

Authors' processing steps: Amplifying reference gene primers gave estimates of nucleated cell counts. Assay used: immunoSEQ multiplex PCR; TCRdb lists only in-frame clones, some missing. V and J calls plus clone size are reproduced from that table; the DNA served to infer D and trimming. The table has approximately 300,000 clones, 75% to 95% seen once; the top ten hold about 7%. The CDR3 contains 14 residues. Enrolled during active infection, Seattle patients were then followed longitudinally. The chain combines TRBV21-1 with TRBJ1-5. TRBV21-1 is given as a pseudogene. Material: peripheral blood. The clonotype was recovered from a young woman with COVID-19, enrolled during active disease. The CDR3 DNA reads TGTGCCAGCAGCAAACTGGGGGGACTGCGGCCCCAGCATTTT. As protein: CASSKLGGLRPQHF.